These T cell receptor beta chains were read from a single sample in a study of blood T cells in healthy people across ages. In TCRdb, the 5' RACE reads were re-called with MiXCR into one record per CDR3 protein. The sample lists some 760,000 distinct CDR3 sequences, more than 20% occurring once. The same specimen was also included in a second study, on T cells of mothers and their children.

The sequenced material came from blood. These receptors came from a boy aged 5-17 years in good health. CDR3s include the opening cysteine and the closing phenylalanine or tryptophan. D genes are given only for firm matches. Not every row has a clone size; where given, it reads once, few, many or a size class.

abundance	v_gene	j_gene	d_gene	CDR3aa	CDR3nt
few	TRBV7-2	TRBJ1-2	TRBD1	CASSPDRGPTYGYGYTF	TGTGCCAGCAGCCCTGACAGGGGTCCAACTTATGGCTATGGCTACACCTTC
few	TRBV13	TRBJ2-1	.	CASSLEGQGEQFF	TGTGCCAGCAGCTTAGAGGGTCAGGGTGAGCAGTTCTTC
few	TRBV29-1	TRBJ2-5	TRBD1	CSARDSAQETQYF	TGCAGCGCAAGGGACAGCGCACAGGAGACCCAGTACTTC
few	TRBV20-1	TRBJ2-1	TRBD2	CSASGWGGGTYNEQFF	TGCAGTGCTAGTGGGTGGGGCGGGGGGACTTACAATGAGCAGTTCTTC
many	TRBV12-3/TRBV12-4	TRBJ2-2	.	CASSLVGNTGELFF	TGTGCCAGCAGCCTCGTTGGGAACACCGGGGAGCTGTTTTTT
.	TRBV27	TRBJ1-4	.	CASGSGHLNEKLFF	TGTGCCAGCGGATCGGGACATTTAAATGAAAAACTGTTTTTT
few	TRBV11-2	TRBJ2-2	.	CASSWGVGSGTGELFF	TGTGCCAGCAGTTGGGGTGTCGGGAGCGGCACCGGGGAGCTGTTTTTT
few	TRBV9	TRBJ1-6	TRBD1	CASSGTGANSPLHF	TGTGCCAGCAGTGGGACAGGGGCTAATTCACCCCTCCACTTT
.	TRBV29-1	TRBJ1-4	.	CSVAGQTNEKLFF	TGCAGCGTCGCCGGTCAGACAAATGAAAAACTGTTTTTT
.	TRBV10-3	TRBJ2-3	TRBD1	CAISRSGTDTDTQYF	TGTGCCATCAGTAGATCGGGGACAGACACAGATACGCAGTATTTT
once	TRBV2	TRBJ2-1	.	CASSSGNEDEQFF	TGTGCCAGCAGTTCGGGCAATGAAGATGAGCAGTTCTTC
few	TRBV12-3/TRBV12-4	TRBJ1-5	TRBD1	CASSLRGKQPQHF	TGTGCCAGCAGTCTCAGGGGGAAACAGCCCCAGCATTTT
.	TRBV2	TRBJ1-1	.	CASSVETEAMNTEAFF	TGTGCCAGCAGTGTTGAGACGGAGGCCATGAACACTGAAGCTTTCTTT
.	TRBV2	TRBJ2-7	TRBD1	CASRSLGTGDEQYF	TGTGCCAGCAGATCCCTCGGGACAGGGGACGAGCAGTACTTC
.	TRBV7-6	TRBJ2-1	TRBD2	CASSSGLAGSYNEQFF	TGTGCCAGCAGCTCTGGCCTAGCGGGCTCCTACAATGAGCAGTTCTTC
.	TRBV12-3/TRBV12-4	TRBJ2-5	.	CASRSAIQETQYF	TGTGCCAGCAGATCCGCGATACAAGAGACCCAGTACTTC
few	TRBV20-1	TRBJ2-3	TRBD2	CSAELDSGRTDTQYF	TGCAGTGCGGAGCTGGATAGCGGGAGAACAGATACGCAGTATTTT
.	TRBV7-2	TRBJ1-4	.	CASSSWAGREKLFF	TGTGCCAGCAGCTCCTGGGCAGGTCGCGAAAAACTGTTTTTT
many	TRBV2	TRBJ1-1	.	CASSRGTEAFF	TGTGCCAGCAGTCGGGGCACTGAAGCTTTCTTT
few	TRBV7-9	TRBJ1-1	.	CASSLEFGVNTEAFF	TGTGCCAGCAGCTTAGAGTTTGGCGTGAACACTGAAGCTTTCTTT
.	TRBV29-1	TRBJ1-2	.	CSVEETGGYTF	TGCAGCGTTGAGGAAACGGGTGGCTACACCTTC
.	TRBV6-5	TRBJ2-1	.	CASSYPAGSYNEQFF	TGTGCCAGCAGTTATCCAGCGGGCTCCTACAATGAGCAGTTCTTC
few	TRBV6-1	TRBJ1-6	.	CASSEYGGYNYNSPLHF	TGTGCCAGCAGTGAATACGGGGGGTATAACTATAATTCACCCCTCCACTTT
.	TRBV4-3	TRBJ2-3	TRBD2	CASSQSGGWTDTQYF	TGCGCCAGCAGCCAGTCGGGGGGGTGGACAGATACGCAGTATTTT
many	TRBV29-1	TRBJ2-1	TRBD2	CSDGLAGYNEQFF	TGCAGCGACGGACTAGCGGGGTACAATGAGCAGTTCTTC
few	TRBV29-1	TRBJ2-1	TRBD2	CSLVRGAGGNEQFF	TGCAGCTTGGTGAGAGGAGCGGGGGGAAACGAGCAGTTCTTC
.	TRBV28	TRBJ2-5	TRBD1	CASIGAGGQETQYF	TGTGCCAGCATCGGTGCAGGGGGCCAAGAGACCCAGTACTTC
.	TRBV4-3	TRBJ1-6	TRBD1	CASSQKSGGSAPLHF	TGCGCCAGCAGCCAGAAGTCAGGGGGCTCGGCACCCCTCCACTTT
.	TRBV7-3	TRBJ1-6	.	CASSLTWGDPLHF	TGTGCCAGCAGCTTAACATGGGGAGATCCCCTCCACTTT
few	TRBV28	TRBJ2-4	TRBD2	CASTMRSAGGWNIQYF	TGTGCCAGCACCATGAGGAGCGCGGGAGGTTGGAACATTCAGTACTTC
.	TRBV11-3	TRBJ2-5	.	CASSPRTLQETQYF	TGTGCCAGCAGCCCGAGGACACTTCAAGAGACCCAGTACTTC
few	TRBV28	TRBJ1-6	.	CATVEGVRSSPLHF	TGTGCCACCGTGGAGGGGGTACGGAGTTCACCCCTCCACTTT
few	TRBV20-1	TRBJ1-1	.	CSAREATGTFEAFF	TGCAGTGCTAGAGAGGCCACAGGCACCTTTGAAGCTTTCTTT
.	TRBV4-2	TRBJ2-3	TRBD2	CASSQESGSATDTQYF	TGTGCCAGCAGCCAAGAGAGCGGGAGTGCTACAGATACGCAGTATTTT
.	TRBV28	TRBJ2-7	TRBD1	CASRSPVTGMSEQYF	TGTGCCAGCAGGTCTCCGGTGACAGGGATGAGCGAGCAGTACTTC
.	TRBV12-5	TRBJ2-2	.	CASGQTRQTFANTGELFF	TGTGCTAGTGGTCAAACAAGACAGACATTCGCGAACACCGGGGAGCTGTTTTTT
many	TRBV5-4	TRBJ2-2	.	CASSRTSGELFF	TGTGCCAGCAGCCGGACTTCCGGGGAGCTGTTTTTT
.	TRBV29-1	TRBJ1-3	.	CSVRGSLSGNTIYF	TGCAGCGTTCGCGGCAGCCTCTCTGGAAACACCATATATTTT
few	TRBV20-1	TRBJ1-1	TRBD1	CSARDPSGGAFF	TGCAGTGCTAGAGACCCGTCAGGGGGGGCTTTCTTT
few	TRBV5-1	TRBJ2-5	TRBD1	CASNGQGTLEHQETQYF	TGCGCCAGCAACGGACAGGGGACATTAGAACACCAAGAGACCCAGTACTTC
.	TRBV12-3/TRBV12-4	TRBJ2-1	.	CASSPPDGGARNEQFF	TGTGCCAGCAGTCCTCCCGATGGGGGGGCGCGGAATGAGCAGTTCTTC
few	TRBV20-1	TRBJ2-1	.	CSARGGFSYNEQFF	TGCAGTGCTAGAGGAGGCTTCTCCTACAATGAGCAGTTCTTC
.	TRBV5-5	TRBJ2-3	.	CASSHLAPQTTDTQYF	TGTGCCAGCAGCCACCTAGCGCCACAAACCACAGATACGCAGTATTTT
few	TRBV29-1	TRBJ2-3	TRBD2	CSVEGLAGVTDTQYF	TGCAGCGTTGAAGGGCTAGCGGGAGTCACAGATACGCAGTATTTT
.	TRBV6-4	TRBJ2-2	.	CASSNRAENTGELFF	TGTGCCAGCAGTAACAGGGCAGAGAACACCGGGGAGCTGTTTTTT
.	TRBV14	TRBJ2-5	.	CASSPYLGLEETQYF	TGTGCCAGCAGCCCGTACCTGGGCCTAGAGGAGACCCAGTACTTC
few	TRBV15	TRBJ2-5	.	CATSRAVGGEETQYF	TGTGCCACCAGCAGAGCGGTAGGGGGAGAAGAGACCCAGTACTTC
.	TRBV27	TRBJ1-6	.	CASCYLPNNSPLHF	TGTGCCAGTTGTTACCTGCCAAATAATTCACCCCTCCACTTT
.	TRBV12-3/TRBV12-4	TRBJ2-5	.	CASSSTDEETQYF	TGTGCCAGCAGTTCGACGGATGAAGAGACCCAGTACTTC
few	TRBV20-1	TRBJ2-7	.	CSARMTGSYEQYF	TGCAGTGCTAGGATGACAGGCTCCTACGAGCAGTACTTC
few	TRBV9	TRBJ2-3	TRBD2	CASSDGTSGTRTDTQYF	TGTGCCAGCAGCGACGGGACTAGCGGGACTCGCACAGATACGCAGTATTTT
.	TRBV7-3	TRBJ2-7	.	CASSLGGGPIYEQYF	TGTGCCAGCAGCTTAGGGGGAGGCCCCATCTACGAGCAGTACTTC